The following is a TCR beta chain sequence with its context. There is no known antigen for this receptor. HCMV serostatus was determined by detecting HCMV-specific IgG in serum with a commercial ELISA kit. Ficoll density gradient centrifugation was used to isolate peripheral blood mononuclear cells from blood. TCRdb records Illumina HiSeq 2000 as the sequencer. TCR beta cDNA libraries were prepared using 5'RACE template switching, which introduced a universal primer site and unique molecular identifiers. Priming for cDNA synthesis came from the TCR beta constant segment, and two successive PCR amplification steps followed. The authors processed their data as follows. Reads were demultiplexed and grouped by UMI with MIGEC, and clonotypes were assembled and quantified with MiTCR. To exclude erroneous sequences, any TCR cDNA sequence not supported by at least two reads was discarded. The tcR package was used for downstream repertoire analysis, and clonotypes were matched across fractions by CDR3 nucleotide sequence plus V segment. Antigen specificity was annotated against VDJdb with VDJmatch, allowing one amino acid substitution in CDR3. Once TCRdb had reprocessed the reads, it stored one entry per CDR3 protein sequence and supplied no DNA. The V and J calls were not made by the authors but by TCRdb's processing. For this sample, the table gives about 190,000 distinct CDR3 sequences. Together, the top ten hold over 20% of the sample.

The sample is drawn from a study of T cells expressing NK-cell markers (TCRdb year 2020). Study-level background: Three sorted T-cell subsets (CD3+CD56+NKG2C+, CD3+CD56+NKG2C- and CD3+CD56-NKG2C+) from roughly eight donors had their TCR beta-chain repertoires profiled. Among the eight sequenced donors, only one was HCMV-seronegative, while the other seven were HCMV-seropositive. The eight sequenced donors were randomly selected healthy volunteers, three men and five women. Sequencing of the libraries produced 2 x 150 bp reads on Illumina HiSeq 2000/2500, MiSeq or NextSeq. What the research found in general, with its limitations: For roughly 6 donors, the dominant CD3+CD56+NKG2C+ clonotypes were among the top 10 CD8+ clonotypes and accounted for about 1.0-7.0% of CD8+ T cells. It remained unclear whether the expanded NKG2C-expressing T cell clones were specific for HCMV antigens. Those dominant clonotypes were again the most abundant among CD3+CD56-NKG2C+ cells in several donors, at about 25-65%.

CDR3 length: 16 amino acids, cysteine to phenylalanine. DNA for this receptor is not on file. Sequencing input: blood T cells: a sorted CD56 or NKG2C T cell subset, CD4+ or CD8+ T cells, or bulk PBMC T cells (not recorded which). The TCR comes from a man aged 18-70 years in good health. The chain links TRBV21-1 with TRBJ2-2. TRBV21-1 constitutes a pseudogene. The CDR3 is CASSTRAQIHTGELFF.